These T cell receptor beta chains were read from a single sample in a study of T cell repertoires in cytomegalovirus infection. These receptors' targets are unknown. TCRdb passed the reads through MiXCR, listing each CDR3 protein once. The table includes approximately 130,000 distinct CDR3 sequences, under 30% detected once. The sample consisted of PBMCs, sequenced either directly or after in vitro stimulation (not recorded which). The receptors come from a human donor in good health (CMV status not recorded). Some clones in this sample may be carry-over from other donors' samples. Both conserved end residues are part of each CDR3. D genes are given only for firm matches. Only part of the rows carry a size: once, few, many, or a class if the clone is expanded.

j_call v_call clone_size d_call cdr3_aa cdr3_nt
TRBJ1-1 TRBV24-1 - - CATRTDRNTEAFF TGTGCCACCAGAACGGACAGAAACACTGAAGCTTTCTTT
TRBJ2-5 TRBV7-2 once TRBD2 CASSKLAVETQYF TGTGCCAGCAGCAAACTAGCGGTTGAGACCCAGTACTTC
TRBJ2-7 TRBV6-4 - - CATDSYEQYF TGTGCCACCGACAGTTACGAGCAGTACTTC
TRBJ1-2 TRBV12-3/TRBV12-4 - - CASSFGDPNYGYTF TGTGCCAGCAGTTTTGGGGACCCTAACTATGGCTACACCTTC
TRBJ1-1 TRBV2 few - CASSGSRDQVNTEAFF TGTGCCAGCAGTGGTAGTCGGGATCAGGTGAACACTGAAGCTTTCTTT
TRBJ1-1 TRBV7-2 few - CASSEDELITEAFF TGTGCCAGCAGCGAGGACGAACTTATCACTGAAGCTTTCTTT
TRBJ1-5 TRBV7-2 many - CASSLGQGQPQHF TGTGCCAGCAGCTTAGGGCAGGGTCAGCCCCAGCATTTT
TRBJ1-5 TRBV7-2 many - CASSLDRGQPQHF TGTGCCAGCAGCTTAGATAGGGGTCAGCCCCAGCATTTT
TRBJ2-3 TRBV12-3/TRBV12-4 few - CASSLGSPADTQYF TGTGCCAGCAGTTTAGGGAGTCCGGCAGATACGCAGTATTTT
TRBJ2-7 TRBV6-2/TRBV6-3 - - CASSYPQGTYEQYF TGTGCCAGCAGTTACCCCCAGGGAACCTACGAGCAGTACTTC
TRBJ2-2 TRBV15 - - CATSRAIDRELFF TGTGCCACCAGCAGAGCTATCGACCGGGAGCTGTTTTTT